This record covers a single T cell receptor beta chain. The antigen it recognizes is unknown. Base qualities are not provided; no much larger clone lies one nucleotide away. Receptor amplification or capture employed the immunoSEQ multiplex PCR assay. The multiplex PCR relied on a mix of 60 forward primers for TCR Vbeta segments and 13 reverse primers for TCR Jbeta segments. The CDR3 region of rearranged TCR beta genes was amplified from genomic DNA by a multiplex PCR assay. The Illumina HiSeq System was used to sequence the amplified TCR beta libraries as 87-base-pair reads. As for the authors' bioinformatics: Across the 670 or so repertoires, a later analysis counted roughly 84 million unique TCR beta chains, some 11 million of which were shared by at least two donors. Raw reads were error-corrected and collapsed into unique sequences with a nearest-neighbor algorithm that merged closely related sequences to remove PCR and sequencing errors. To assign V, D and J gene segments, CDR3 sequences were aligned to IMGT reference sequences. For a sequence to be retained, a match of at least six nucleotides was required to both a V gene segment and a J gene segment. A rearrangement was called productive if the CDR3 had no stop codons and remained in frame with V and J, and every other rearrangement was called non-productive. Following IMGT convention, CDR3 was defined as the stretch from the second conserved V-encoded cysteine to the conserved J-encoded phenylalanine. In an earlier analysis of more than 550 of the donors, sequences lacking an unambiguous match to a single V gene segment were excluded. In an earlier analysis of several hundred of the donors, V segments were called functional above 56.7% productive rearrangements and were called segregating when the between-donor standard deviation exceeded 5%. A statistical classification framework was developed to diagnose cytomegalovirus status using the catalog of TCR beta chain sequences. In a later analysis, TCR nucleotide sequences were compared against IMGT/GENE-DB human TR gene sequences so that V and J genes could be assigned. A later analysis assigned CDR3 sequences and most-parsimonious VDJ recombination scenarios with the TCRdist pipeline. In a later analysis, each TCR beta chain was defined by its CDR3 amino acid sequence together with its V-gene family, and reads without a unique V-gene family were excluded. As a way to deal with suspected cross-contamination and a sequencing artifact, a later analysis dropped 640 or so nucleotide sequences that were highly shared and had low generation probability. For each public chain, a later analysis derived a clonal expansion index from normalized ranks of inferred template counts within each repertoire. A later analysis computed generation probabilities with a VDJ recombination model fitted to out-of-frame rearrangements, and checked the results against IGoR. Hypergeometric tests were used in a later analysis to score TCR-TCR, TCR-HLA and TCR-CMV co-occurrence, with a repertoire-size bias correction applied to the TCR pairs. False discovery rates were estimated in a later analysis by permuting HLA or CMV assignments 20 times. In a later analysis, co-occurring TCRs were grouped using DBSCAN, and TCRdist sequence similarity was added for clustering within HLA-allele-positive subsets. Co-occurrence clustering excluded repertoires with fewer than 30,000 or more than 120,000 public chains, plus five with anomalous nucleotide sharing. TCRdb retrieved this table from immuneACCESS and kept in-frame rearrangements only. Not all clones are present; in checked studies, unresolved V genes account for under half, and no reason is known for the remainder. The V and J calls and the clone size are those of that table, but D and trimming were determined from the DNA. In this sample the table shows some 120,000 clones, 65% to 80% of which occur a single time. Of the sample, approximately 1% falls within the top ten clones.

The data were taken from a study of cytomegalovirus exposure and HLA in healthy donors (dated by TCRdb to the late 2010s). About the investigation overall: According to an earlier analysis of 587 of the donors, roughly 180 million T cells yielded over 100 million unique TCR beta sequences and around 280 Gb of sequence data. Roughly 300 gigabases of sequencing data and approximately 85 million unique TCR sequences were included in an early release covering around 600 HLA-typed donors. The genetic ancestry cluster associated with self-reported Caucasian donors included 81% of the roughly 410 genotyped donors. The study aimed to test whether signatures of past pathogen exposure could be identified by cataloging public T cell receptors. The study used immunosequencing to profile the T cell repertoires of 670 or so subjects and linked those repertoires to cytomegalovirus serostatus. Besides the first cohort of 500 to 700 subjects, a separate validation cohort made up of 120 or so different subjects was used. High-throughput TCR immunosequencing, statistical association of individual TCRs with disease status, and machine learning were combined to predict cytomegalovirus infection status. A later analysis re-analyzed previously published TCR beta repertoires from 600 to 850 donors and added high-resolution HLA genotyping to study TCR occurrence patterns. Rather than using new phenotypic data, the later analysis identified candidate immune exposures from TCR beta sequences and from how often those sequences occurred across donors. An earlier analysis of approximately 500 of the donors applied high-throughput TCR beta sequencing to assess whether each TCR beta V gene segment acted as functional or pseudogenic. Donor age, sex, ethnicity and CMV serostatus were compiled together with the repertoire data. A later genetic analysis took genome-wide SNP genotypes for about 55% of the 666 donors and used that subset as a discovery cohort. All discovery cohort repertoires had been generated on a single sequencing platform. Class I and class II HLA loci were covered by the typing at four-digit resolution. Typing coverage differed by locus: A, B, C, DRB1 and DQB1 were typed in roughly 620-630 donors, DQA1 in about 500, DPA1 in 600 to 610, and DPB1 in 450 to 480. Roughly five DR-DQ haplotypes were handled as single units for association and clustering because linkage in the cohort was strong. Among roughly 400 genotyped donors of the cohort, an average of approximately 200,000 unique TCR beta nucleotide sequences was sequenced per donor, of which 15% to 20% were non-productive.

The cohort consisted of approximately 670 healthy bone marrow donors. At the time of sampling, all cohort members were nominally healthy, though unrecorded immune exposures were likely present. CMV serostatus was recorded as positive for almost 300 and negative for about 50% of the roughly 670 cohort members, whereas no CMV serostatus was recorded for the donor in question. Each donor provided a peripheral blood sample, and peripheral blood mononuclear cells were used for TCR beta sequencing. The Qiagen DNeasy Blood Extraction Kit was used to extract genomic DNA from the blood cell samples. Points the paper makes about the study in general: In a later genetic analysis, a missense DCLRE1C variant was associated with V-gene and J-gene trimming of TCR beta chains, and the association was replicated in an independent cohort. In a later analysis, most CMV-associated TCR beta chains were found to appear HLA-restricted, with HLA associations seemingly driven largely by CMV exposure. According to a later analysis, TCR association rates differed among HLA loci, with DRB1 alleles showing the most associated TCRs and HLA-C alleles showing the fewest. In vitro tests confirmed that a few of the cytomegalovirus-associated TCR beta chains recognize cytomegalovirus antigens. Strong co-occurrence of HLA alleles, especially DR and DQ, made assigning TCR associations to individual alleles difficult. Cytomegalovirus status was reported to be diagnosed by the classifier with high specificity and sensitivity in both the original and validation cohorts. Only TCR beta chains were sequenced in this cohort, and the absence of alpha or paired-chain data limited detectable features. Some IMGT-functional V segments, including TRBV6-2 and TRBV6-3, could not be told apart with the 87-base-pair reads, so those segments were excluded. Roughly uniform sequencing depth across donors was assumed in presence/absence analyses, although this assumption may not hold. Because counts were too low, around 17 rarely observed V segments, including chromosome 9 orphons, were left out of the earlier analysis of some 600 of the donors. The sequencing pipeline was judged likely to have produced a cluster of highly shared sequence variants as a technical artifact. The authors suggested that the approach could potentially be generalized to other disease states and immunological phenotypes. Linkage disequilibrium might explain the correlated functional status among segregating V segments, but an unknown experimental factor could not be ruled out. According to a later genetic analysis, donors in an Asian-associated ancestry cluster had fewer N-insertions in productive TCRs than the roughly 700-donor mean. Because some donors lacked HLA typing at each locus, the association tests relied only on the typed subset. A further reported finding was that TCR beta sequences accurately predicted the HLA-A and HLA-B alleles for most subjects in the first cohort. At a false discovery rate of 0.05, a later analysis linked about 16,000 TCR beta sequences to specific HLA alleles. The study listed 170 or so TCR beta chains as associated with cytomegalovirus. Across donors, most TCR sequences were observed very rarely, whereas some public TCRs were present in many individuals. The only immune exposure information available for the cohort was CMV serostatus. In a later analysis, several top co-occurrence clusters were reported to appear linked to parvovirus B19, influenza, CMV and Epstein-Barr virus. In a later analysis, HLA-associated TCR beta chains were found to be more clonally expanded and to have lower generation probabilities than equally common non-associated chains. In an earlier analysis of around 600 of the donors, most TCR beta V segments appeared in productive rearrangements about 87% or about 30% of the time, broadly matching IMGT annotations.

The CDR3 numbers 16 residues from cysteine through phenylalanine. Just CDR3 DNA is preserved here, 48 bases in frame from base 1. Trimming takes 8 bases off V and 2 bases off J; junction bases not matched to a gene: 10. The germline V gene (reference sequence) sets CDR1 to LNHDA and CDR2 to SQIVND. Specimen: PBMCs. The source is a human donor in good health. This sequence uses TRBV19 and TRBJ2-7, with TRBD2 identical over 12 junction bases. CDR3 loop: CASRGSRLAGAYEQYF. The nucleotide sequence is TGTGCCAGTCGGGGGTCGCGACTAGCGGGAGCCTACGAGCAGTACTTC.